This T cell receptor (beta chain) was sequenced for a study of CD8 T cells in Susac syndrome. Study-wide findings and caveats: The number of individuals included in the study's TCR sequencing and HLA analysis was acknowledged as relatively small.

An input of roughly 0.5 to 1 ug of RNA was subjected to reverse transcription using random hexamers. Coverage of TCR beta CDR3 amplification by immunoSEQ multiplex PCR extended to 54 Vbeta and 13 Jbeta. TCRdb reprocessed the immunoSEQ multiplex PCR reads via MiXCR and lists one record per CDR3 protein. The repertoire consists of fewer than 80,000 distinct CDR3 sequences, with 94% occurring once and the leading ten covering 0.5% to 0.6%. The V gene lost 1 base and the J gene lost 1 base, with 14 bases spanning the gap. This CDR3 has 16 residues. Germline assignment: CDR1 LGHDT and CDR2 YNNKEL (reference sequence). High-throughput TCR beta sequencing covered peripheral CD8+ and CD4+ T cells. The CD8+ and CD4+ T cells were isolated magnetically using a negative isolation approach, whereas the TEMRA cells were enriched by FACS. Details on this clonotype: The antigen is not known.

The gene calls are TRBV3-1 and TRBJ2-7, with D possibly called TRBD1 or TRBD2 (5 bases each). Input material: CD8+ T cells from PBMCs. The TCR comes from a human donor with multiple sclerosis. CDR3: CASSQGSGTESYEQYF. In nucleotides, the CDR3 is TGTGCCAGCAGCCAAGGATCCGGGACGGAATCCTACGAGCAGTACTTC.